This T cell receptor beta chain was observed in a study of identical twins. Study-wide points: In beta out-of-frame sequences, the excess sharing between twins was weaker. Models underestimated how often monozygotic twins shared out-of-frame TCR alpha.

TCRdb itself ran the 5' RACE reads through MiXCR, one entry per CDR3 protein. The repertoire holds about 720,000 distinct CDR3 sequences, with about 20% as singletons. Turning to this clonotype: Its antigen is unknown.

This sample also belongs to another study, concerning T cells expressing NK-cell markers. That work states: The eight sequenced donors comprised seven who were HCMV-seropositive and one who was seronegative. Among CD8+ T cells from over 5 donors, dominant NKG2C+ clonotypes accounted for 1.0-7.0%.

This receptor was obtained from a woman between 18 and 29 years old in good health. Sequencing was done on a sample of PBMCs.

CDR3 protein: CAIRDTGTSYEQYF. The CDR3, as DNA: TGTGCCATCAGGGACACGGGGACTAGCTACGAGCAGTACTTC. The chain couples TRBV10-3 to TRBJ2-7; 8 nucleotides match TRBD2. CDR1 ENHRY and CDR2 SYGVKD come from the germline V gene. The V segment lost 6 bases and the J segment 3 bases; nucleotides outside the gene matches: 7. This CDR3 spans 14 amino acids.